This T cell receptor beta chain comes out of a study of T cell responses to AZD1222 COVID-19 vaccine. Clones were read by immunoSEQ multiplex PCR, and TCRdb kept only the in-frame ones, dropping some. The repertoire includes about 140,000 clones, 91% of them detected once, and less than 1.5% sits in the top ten. The CDR3 covers 14 residues. Trimming at V came to 3 bases and at J to 2 bases, leaving 0 bases not matched to a gene. CDR1 is MNHEY, CDR2 SMNVEV, per germline (reference sequence). The sample was peripheral blood, taken 28 days after the second AZD1222 dose. The chain uses TRBV27 and TRBJ1-5, with TRBD1 identical over 8 bases. The TCR originated in an adult who received the AZD1222 COVID-19 vaccine. CDR3 residues: CASSLTGGNQPQHF. The CDR3 nucleotides read TGTGCCAGCAGTTTGACAGGGGGCAATCAGCCCCAGCATTTT.